Described below is a single TCR beta chain sequence and its context. Its cognate antigen is unknown. This entry comes from a study of cytomegalovirus exposure and HLA in healthy donors. Overall study findings and caveats: Reports state that TCR beta sequences accurately predicted most subjects' HLA-A and HLA-B alleles. CMV antigen specificity was confirmed in vitro for a few CMV-associated chains. The listing of 150 to 200 TCR beta chains classed them as cytomegalovirus-associated.

Vbeta (60) and Jbeta (13) primers were used in the PCR. TCRdb's table, derived via immunoSEQ multiplex PCR, lists solely in-frame clones and lacks some. The sample contains around 190,000 clones, around 78% of which appear only once. Germline loops: CDR1 SGHRS, CDR2 YFSETQ. With V trimmed by 1 base and J by 0 bases, 6 bases remained unmatched. The CDR3 consists of 16 residues. What was sequenced was PBMCs. The receptor comes from a woman aged 25 to 39 in good health and CMV-seropositive. This chain joins TRBV5-1 and TRBJ1-1, with 7 bases matching TRBD1. Here the CDR3 reads CASSLRAGGVNTEAFF. The CDR3 bases are TGCGCCAGCAGCTTGCGGGCAGGGGGAGTGAACACTGAAGCTTTCTTT.